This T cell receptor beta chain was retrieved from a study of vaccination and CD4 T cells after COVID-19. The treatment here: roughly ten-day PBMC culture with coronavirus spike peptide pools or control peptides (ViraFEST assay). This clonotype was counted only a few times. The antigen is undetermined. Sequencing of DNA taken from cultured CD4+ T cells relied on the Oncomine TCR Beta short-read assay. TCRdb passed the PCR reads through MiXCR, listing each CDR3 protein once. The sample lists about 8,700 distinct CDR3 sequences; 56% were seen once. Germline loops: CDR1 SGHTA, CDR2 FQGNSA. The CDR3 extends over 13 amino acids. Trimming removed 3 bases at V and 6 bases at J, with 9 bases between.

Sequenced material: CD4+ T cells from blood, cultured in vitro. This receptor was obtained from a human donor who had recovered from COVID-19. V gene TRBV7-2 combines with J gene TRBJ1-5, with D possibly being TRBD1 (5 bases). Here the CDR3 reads CASSFVRGQPQHF. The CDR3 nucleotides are TGTGCCAGCAGCTTCGTGAGGGGTCAGCCCCAGCATTTT.